Described below is a single T cell receptor beta chain sequence and its context. Its specificity is unknown. TCRdb reprocessed the RACE reads with MiXCR, giving one entry per CDR3 protein. The sample holds approximately 110,000 distinct CDR3 sequences; roughly a tenth are singletons and the top ten take 3.1%. The sample originates from a study of human T cells and chemical hapten exposure. Findings of the study overall: TCRs exceeding a frequency of 1 in 1000 stayed unchanged under DPC sensitization.

Time point: patch test 2, 6 weeks after DPC sensitization. Treatment specified: therapeutic diphenylcyclopropenone sensitization with weekly scalp DPC. Unfractionated whole blood was the source from which total RNA was extracted. Germline V lookup: CDR1 SQVTM, CDR2 ANQGSEA. V shed 6 bases and J shed 6 bases, with 20 bases lying between them. There are 15 residues in the CDR3. This receptor was obtained from a woman between 40 and 50 years old with alopecia areata. Some clones in this sample may be carry-over from other donors' samples. The V gene is TRBV29-1, the J gene TRBJ1-4; D not resolved. The starting material was whole blood, obtained in connection with sensitization to the hapten diphenylcyclopropenone (DPC). CDR3 in DNA: TGCAGCGTGGCCGCCTGGGCCGGCGCTCATGAAAAACTGTTTTTT. As protein: CSVAAWAGAHEKLFF.